This is a list of T cell receptor beta chains from one sample in a study of molecular identifiers for immune sequencing clone quantification. TCRdb independently ran MiXCR on the PCR reads; one entry per CDR3 protein. The sample lists approximately 670,000 distinct CDR3 sequences; about 20% were seen once. Sequencing used naive CD8+ T cells from blood, with Jurkat cell RNA spiked in. These receptors came from a human donor in good health. Some libraries in this study had Jurkat cell RNA spiked in. Each CDR3 is given with its conserved first and last residue. The order of the fields is clone size, V gene, J gene, D gene, CDR3 protein, CDR3 DNA. The D gene is left open where the match is weak. Clone size is not always given. Where it is, it says once, few, many or a class for expanded clones.

clone_size: many
v_call: TRBV7-9
j_call: TRBJ2-1
d_call: NA
cdr3_aa: CASSFERPGEQFF
cdr3_nt: TGTGCCAGCAGCTTCGAAAGGCCAGGGGAACAGTTCTTC

clone_size: many
v_call: TRBV7-3
j_call: TRBJ2-7
d_call: NA
cdr3_aa: CASSESGDEQYF
cdr3_nt: TGTGCCAGCAGCGAGTCAGGGGACGAGCAGTACTTC

clone_size: NA
v_call: TRBV7-9
j_call: TRBJ1-6
d_call: NA
cdr3_aa: CASSTGNNSPLHF
cdr3_nt: TGTGCCAGCAGTACAGGGAATAATTCACCCCTCCACTTT

clone_size: NA
v_call: TRBV5-4
j_call: TRBJ2-2
d_call: NA
cdr3_aa: CASSKGESGELFF
cdr3_nt: TGTGCCAGCAGCAAAGGGGAGTCCGGGGAGCTGTTTTTT

clone_size: NA
v_call: TRBV4-1
j_call: TRBJ1-2
d_call: TRBD1
cdr3_aa: CASSQVEQGADGYTF
cdr3_nt: TGCGCCAGCAGCCAAGTTGAGCAGGGGGCGGATGGCTACACCTTC

clone_size: many
v_call: TRBV28
j_call: TRBJ2-7
d_call: TRBD1
cdr3_aa: CASSPIWTGENEQYF
cdr3_nt: TGTGCCAGCAGTCCCATCTGGACAGGGGAAAACGAGCAGTACTTC

clone_size: many
v_call: TRBV12-3/TRBV12-4
j_call: TRBJ1-1
d_call: TRBD1
cdr3_aa: CASNPGRGLTEAFF
cdr3_nt: TGTGCCAGCAATCCCGGCAGGGGGCTTACTGAAGCTTTCTTT

clone_size: many
v_call: TRBV27
j_call: TRBJ2-7
d_call: TRBD2
cdr3_aa: CASSHQLAGGPEEQYF
cdr3_nt: TGTGCCAGCAGTCACCAACTAGCGGGAGGGCCGGAAGAGCAGTACTTC

clone_size: many
v_call: TRBV6-6
j_call: TRBJ2-3
d_call: TRBD2
cdr3_aa: CASSFVSGRWTDTQYF
cdr3_nt: TGTGCCAGCAGTTTTGTATCCGGGAGGTGGACAGATACGCAGTATTTT

clone_size: few
v_call: TRBV4-1
j_call: TRBJ1-4
d_call: NA
cdr3_aa: CASSQEHRVLIQANEKLFF
cdr3_nt: TGCGCCAGCAGCCAAGAACACAGGGTCTTGATCCAGGCTAATGAAAAACTGTTTTTT

clone_size: many
v_call: TRBV7-9
j_call: TRBJ2-7
d_call: TRBD1
cdr3_aa: CASSHGTAEQYF
cdr3_nt: TGTGCCAGCAGCCATGGGACAGCCGAGCAGTACTTC

clone_size: many
v_call: TRBV14
j_call: TRBJ2-2
d_call: TRBD2
cdr3_aa: CASSRGDYNTGELFF
cdr3_nt: TGTGCCAGCAGCCGCGGGGACTATAACACCGGGGAGCTGTTTTTT

clone_size: NA
v_call: TRBV6-6
j_call: TRBJ1-5
d_call: TRBD1
cdr3_aa: CASSSQTGLPDQPQHF
cdr3_nt: TGTGCCAGCAGTTCTCAGACAGGGCTCCCAGATCAGCCCCAGCATTTT

clone_size: many
v_call: TRBV30
j_call: TRBJ2-7
d_call: NA
cdr3_aa: CAWGDSYEQYF
cdr3_nt: TGTGCCTGGGGAGACTCCTACGAGCAGTACTTC

clone_size: many
v_call: TRBV7-2
j_call: TRBJ1-6
d_call: NA
cdr3_aa: CASADGEQLHF
cdr3_nt: TGTGCCAGCGCAGATGGGGAGCAACTCCACTTT

clone_size: NA
v_call: TRBV24-1
j_call: TRBJ2-1
d_call: TRBD1
cdr3_aa: CATSDSLGFGQGPYNEQFF
cdr3_nt: TGTGCCACCAGTGATTCCCTGGGTTTCGGACAGGGCCCCTACAATGAGCAGTTCTTC

clone_size: many
v_call: TRBV2
j_call: TRBJ1-1
d_call: TRBD1
cdr3_aa: CASSEAHIGTGGLNTEAFF
cdr3_nt: TGTGCCAGCAGTGAAGCTCATATAGGGACAGGGGGACTGAACACTGAAGCTTTCTTT